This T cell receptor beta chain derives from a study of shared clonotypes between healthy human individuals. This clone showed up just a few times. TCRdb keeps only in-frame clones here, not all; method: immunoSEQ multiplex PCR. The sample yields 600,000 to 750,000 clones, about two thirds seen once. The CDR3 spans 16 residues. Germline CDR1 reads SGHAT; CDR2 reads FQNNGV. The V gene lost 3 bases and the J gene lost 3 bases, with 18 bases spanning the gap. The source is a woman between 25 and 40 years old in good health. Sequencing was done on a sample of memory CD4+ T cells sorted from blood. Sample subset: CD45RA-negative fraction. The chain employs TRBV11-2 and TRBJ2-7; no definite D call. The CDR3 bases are TGTGCCAGCAGCTTCTCCACTAACTCCTGGGGCTACGAGCAGTACTTC. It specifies CASSFSTNSWGYEQYF.